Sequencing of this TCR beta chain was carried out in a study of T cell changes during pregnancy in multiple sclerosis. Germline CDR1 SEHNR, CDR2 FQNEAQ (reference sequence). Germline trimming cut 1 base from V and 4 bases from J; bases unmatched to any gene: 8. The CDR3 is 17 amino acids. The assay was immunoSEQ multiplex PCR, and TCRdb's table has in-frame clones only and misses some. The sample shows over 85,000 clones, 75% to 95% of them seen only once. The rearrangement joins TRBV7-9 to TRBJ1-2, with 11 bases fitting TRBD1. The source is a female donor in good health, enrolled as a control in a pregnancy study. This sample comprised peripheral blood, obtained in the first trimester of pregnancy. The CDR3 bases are TGTGCCAGCAGCTTAGGAGGACAGGGGGCCGGGAGCTATGGCTACACCTTC. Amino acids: CASSLGGQGAGSYGYTF.